The 6 T cell receptor beta chains below come from one sample, sequenced in a study of cytomegalovirus exposure and HLA in healthy donors. Amplification used 60 Vbeta primers and 13 Jbeta primers. The table came from immunoSEQ multiplex PCR; TCRdb's copy has only in-frame clones and leaves some out. Its table lists roughly 190,000 clones. Specimen: PBMCs. Receptors were obtained from a woman under 30 in good health and CMV-seropositive.

The genes are TRBV7-9 and TRBJ2-3, with D perhaps TRBD1 (6 bases). Per germline, CDR1 SEHNR and CDR2 FQNEAQ (reference sequence). The CDR3 consists of 14 residues. Trimming pared 5 bases from V and 0 bases from J, leaving 9 bases between. Here the CDR3 DNA reads TGTGCCAGCAGCCCCGACAGGAGCACAGATACGCAGTATTTT. Translating it yields CASSPDRSTDTQYF. The complete variable domain, with remaining parts taken from reference TRBV7-9 and TRBJ2-3, reads DTGVSQNPRHKITKRGQNVTFRCDPISEHNRLYWYRQTLGQGPEFLTYFQNEAQLEKSRLLSDRFSAERPKGSFSTLEIQRTEQGDSAMYLCASSPDRSTDTQYFGPGTRLTVL.

Written as DNA, the CDR3 is TGTGCCAGCAGCTCTATCAAGCGACTAGCGGGGGGTTGGAAGACCCAGTACTTC. It codes for CASSSIKRLAGGWKTQYF. The rearrangement joins TRBV11-3 to TRBJ2-5; 13 bases line up with TRBD2. Trimming cost V 4 bases and J 6 bases; bases outside gene matches: 14. CDR3 length: 18 amino acids. Germline lookup yields CDR1 SGHNT and CDR2 YENEEA.

Details on this clone: The sample has other DNA sequences that encode this CDR3 too. V is TRBV20-1 and J is TRBJ2-7, with a tentative D call TRBD2 (6 bases). The CDR3 has 11 amino acids. Germline-derived CDR1 and CDR2 are DFQATT and SNEGSKA (reference sequence). V was pared by 3 bases and J by 4 bases, with 7 bases between. The CDR3 DNA reads TGCAGTGCTAGGGGAGGTTACGAGCAGTACTTC. As protein: CSARGGYEQYF.

The chain recombines TRBV6-1 with TRBJ2-4, with D hard to call. There are 19 residues in the CDR3. Germline V gene sequence: CDR1 MNHNS, CDR2 SASEGT. The ends were cut back, 2 bases at V and 1 base at J, with 21 bases in the middle. In nucleotides, the CDR3 is TGTGCCAGCAGTGAATTTCACAGTGGGCTTCTCTCTGCCAAAAACATTCAGTACTTC. It encodes CASSEFHSGLLSAKNIQYF.

The V and J genes are TRBV11-3 and TRBJ2-7; 7 bases match TRBD2. V was clipped by 5 bases and J by 5 bases; unmatched bases: 9. CDR1 is SGHNT, CDR2 YENEEA, per germline. CDR3 length: 14 residues. The CDR3 sequence: CASSPGGRGHEQYF. For the CDR3, the DNA is TGTGCCAGCAGCCCTGGCGGGAGAGGCCACGAGCAGTACTTC.

This chain links TRBV4-1 with TRBJ1-1; TRBD1 matches at 8 bases. Germline V gives CDR1 MGHRA, CDR2 YSYEKL. V lost 6 bases, J lost 8 bases, and 8 bases stayed unmatched. The CDR3 length is 13 residues. The CDR3: CASRLQGDPEAFF. For the CDR3, the DNA is TGCGCCAGCAGGCTACAGGGGGACCCCGAAGCTTTCTTT.